Listed here is a single T cell receptor beta chain. The data were obtained in a study of blood T cell repertoires in COVID-19. Study as a whole: Sites across the United States, Italy and Spain contributed samples from acute and convalescent COVID-19. Sample material is recorded as cDNA or gDNA derived from T cells, B-cell-depleted T cells, or PBMCs.

The authors' processing: Estimates of nucleated cell counts were drawn from the amplification of reference gene primers. TCRdb keeps only in-frame clones here, not all; method: immunoSEQ multiplex PCR. For V, J and clone size, that table is used; D and trimming come from the DNA. The sample records some 390,000 clones, roughly 86% being singletons. The V gene's germline CDR1 is SGHAT and CDR2 FQNNGV. The CDR3 runs 13 residues. The junction had 7 bases not matched to a gene; V was cut back by 8 bases and J by 4 bases. In Seattle, patients joined the study during active infection and were tracked longitudinally.

The chain couples TRBV11-2 to TRBJ2-5, with 7 bases that match TRBD2. Sequences were obtained from peripheral blood. The TCR was taken from a woman aged 60-75 years with COVID-19, enrolled during active disease. Written as DNA, the CDR3 is TGTGCCAGCGTTCAGCGGGGTGCAGAGACCCAGTACTTC. Translated, it gives CASVQRGAETQYF.